This TCR beta chain comes out of a study of blood T cell repertoires in COVID-19. Study-wide background: Acute and convalescent COVID-19 specimens originated in the United States, Italy and Spain.

Using immunoSEQ multiplex PCR, the repertoire was profiled, and TCRdb retains in-frame clones only, with some absent. This table holds a few hundred thousand clones, around 84% found once. Trimming cost V 4 bases and J 3 bases, with 25 bases left between them. Germline V gene lookup returns CDR1 MDHEN and CDR2 SYDVKM. The CDR3 covers 18 residues. V and J are TRBV28 and TRBJ2-7; the D gene is possibly TRBD2 (7 bases). This receptor was taken from a man aged 35-49 years who had recovered from COVID-19. Sample: PBMCs or T cells enriched from blood (not recorded which). The DNA of the CDR3 is TGTGCCAGCAGTTCCCCAAGATGGGGGGGCCAAGACTACTACGAGCAGTACTTC. Protein: CASSSPRWGGQDYYEQYF.